Given below is one T cell receptor beta chain in context. The record originates from a study of blood T cell repertoires in COVID-19. Study details: The analysed material was cDNA or gDNA that came from T cells, B-cell-depleted T cells, or PBMCs.

Germline assignment: CDR1 SNHLY and CDR2 FYNNEI. This CDR3 is 15 amino acids long. Trimming cost V 6 bases and J 7 bases; bases outside gene matches: 10. Profiled with immunoSEQ multiplex PCR; TCRdb holds only in-frame clones, not every one. The sample has hundreds of thousands of clones; around 90% are singletons. Everyone who took part was about 18 to 90 years old, and they came from 24 US areas. This chain uses TRBV2 with TRBJ1-4; 8 bases map to TRBD1. Sequencing was done on a sample of PBMCs or T cells enriched from blood (not recorded which). The source is a woman between 50 and 59 years old who had recovered from COVID-19. The CDR3 DNA follows: TGTGCCAGCAGGGCATCAGGGGGCGCGGGTGAAAAACTGTTTTTT. Protein sequence: CASRASGGAGEKLFF.